A selection of T cell receptor beta chains follows, all from one sample in a study of T cells in localized non-small cell lung cancer. Libraries were prepared by immunoSEQ multiplex PCR; TCRdb keeps only in-frame clonotypes and omits some of them. The repertoire holds approximately 26,000 clones, 85% to 95% seen once, with around 3.9% in the top ten. Sample: peripheral blood, taken before any cancer treatment. The source of these receptors is an older female donor with stage II squamous cell lung carcinoma. CDR3s include the opening cysteine and the closing phenylalanine or tryptophan. A D gene is named only where the DNA matches it firmly. The size field is filled for only some rows; it gives once, few, many or a size class.

CDR3aa	CDR3nt	v_gene	j_gene	d_gene	abundance
CASSQDRLDNEQFF	TGTGCCAGCAGCCAAGATCGGCTAGACAATGAGCAGTTCTTC	TRBV4-2	TRBJ2-1	NA	NA
CASSLEGQTGETQYF	TGTGCCAGCAGCTTAGAGGGCCAGACGGGAGAGACCCAATACTTC	TRBV11-3	TRBJ2-5	NA	NA
CASSLLQRGFSGELFF	TGTGCCAGCAGCTTATTACAGCGGGGGTTCTCCGGGGAGCTGTTTTTT	TRBV11-2	TRBJ2-2	TRBD2	NA
CASSVTGNYGYTF	TGTGCCAGCAGCGTAACAGGGAACTATGGCTACACCTTC	TRBV11-1	TRBJ1-2	NA	NA
CASSRTSGRASGGELFF	TGTGCCAGCAGCCGGACTAGCGGGAGGGCCTCGGGCGGGGAGCTGTTTTTT	TRBV11-2	TRBJ2-2	TRBD2	NA
CASSPRGAKNIQYF	TGTGCCAGCAGCCCCCGCGGAGCCAAAAACATTCAGTACTTC	TRBV4-2	TRBJ2-4	NA	NA
CASSQPGTRTYEQYF	TGCGCCAGCAGCCAACCCGGGACCAGGACCTACGAGCAGTACTTC	TRBV4-1	TRBJ2-7	NA	few
CAIRDSSYNEQFF	TGTGCCATCAGGGACAGCTCCTACAATGAGCAGTTCTTC	TRBV10-3	TRBJ2-1	NA	NA
CASSEGARGKNSPLHF	TGTGCCAGCAGCGAGGGGGCGCGGGGGAAGAATTCACCCCTCCACTTT	TRBV5-4	TRBJ1-6	TRBD1	NA
CASSYRGRNEQFF	TGTGCCAGCAGTTACAGGGGACGCAATGAGCAGTTCTTC	TRBV6-5	TRBJ2-1	NA	NA
CASRETGGSYEQYF	TGTGCCAGCAGGGAGACAGGGGGATCCTACGAGCAGTACTTC	TRBV6-5	TRBJ2-7	TRBD1	NA
CASSFPGQLNTEAFF	TGTGCCAGCAGTTTTCCGGGACAGCTGAACACTGAAGCTTTCTTT	TRBV28	TRBJ1-1	TRBD1	NA
CASRTKGNNEQFF	TGTGCCAGCAGGACTAAAGGAAACAATGAGCAGTTCTTC	TRBV5-4	TRBJ2-1	NA	NA
CASSPPLAGGPDTQYF	TGCGCCAGCAGCCCCCCCCTAGCGGGAGGGCCAGATACGCAGTATTTT	TRBV5-1	TRBJ2-3	TRBD2	NA
CASSFPGTGVGSFSYEQYF	TGTGCCAGCAGCTTCCCCGGGACAGGCGTAGGTAGCTTCTCCTACGAGCAGTACTTC	TRBV11-3	TRBJ2-7	TRBD1	NA
CASSEGLAGLGVAFF	TGTGCCAGCAGCGAGGGACTAGCGGGACTAGGGGTTGCGTTCTTC	TRBV5-4	TRBJ2-1	TRBD2	NA
CASVISGDEQFF	TGTGCCAGCGTCATATCCGGAGATGAGCAGTTCTTC	TRBV2	TRBJ2-1	NA	NA
CASSSDRQETQYF	TGTGCCAGCTCATCGGACAGACAAGAGACCCAGTACTTC	TRBV18	TRBJ2-5	NA	NA
CATSRVPIGGRVQNTQYF	TGTGCCACCAGCAGAGTCCCAATAGGGGGCAGGGTACAGAATACGCAGTATTTT	TRBV15	TRBJ2-3	TRBD1	NA
CASRPGGAWSNQPQHF	TGCGCCAGCAGGCCCGGGGGGGCGTGGAGCAATCAGCCCCAGCATTTT	TRBV5-1	TRBJ1-5	NA	NA
CAWSVLAAFSSGNTIYF	TGTGCCTGGAGTGTTCTGGCAGCGTTCTCCTCTGGAAACACCATATATTTT	TRBV30	TRBJ1-3	NA	NA
CASSRYVAYEQYF	TGTGCCAGCAGCCGTTACGTAGCCTACGAGCAGTACTTC	TRBV7-2	TRBJ2-7	NA	NA
CASSLGEITEAFF	TGTGCCAGCAGCTTAGGAGAAATCACTGAAGCTTTCTTT	TRBV7-6	TRBJ1-1	NA	NA
CASSQGLSKGEQYF	TGCGCCAGCAGCCAAGGACTCTCAAAGGGGGAGCAGTACTTC	TRBV4-3	TRBJ2-5	NA	NA
CASISGVGGELFF	TGTGCCAGCATCTCGGGGGTAGGCGGGGAGCTGTTTTTT	TRBV28	TRBJ2-2	NA	NA
CASTREGTLEKLFF	TGTGCCAGCACCCGGGAAGGGACCCTAGAAAAACTGTTTTTT	TRBV6-1	TRBJ1-4	NA	NA
CASSQASASGGNEQFF	TGCGCCAGCAGCCAAGCGTCGGCTAGCGGGGGTAATGAGCAGTTCTTC	TRBV4-1	TRBJ2-1	TRBD2	NA
CASSVGSKGDYEQYF	TGTGCCAGCAGCGTAGGTTCAAAAGGAGACTACGAGCAGTACTTC	TRBV9	TRBJ2-7	NA	NA
CASSQDVSYGYTF	TGCGCCAGCAGCCAAGATGTCAGCTATGGCTACACCTTC	TRBV4-3	TRBJ1-2	NA	NA
CAWKAGGGYEQYF	TGTGCCTGGAAGGCAGGGGGAGGCTACGAGCAGTACTTC	TRBV30	TRBJ2-7	NA	once
CASREGGPRETQYF	TGCGCCAGCAGGGAGGGAGGGCCCCGGGAGACCCAGTACTTC	TRBV5-1	TRBJ2-5	TRBD2	NA
CASSLVLAADYGYTF	TGTGCCAGCAGCTTGGTTCTAGCGGCGGACTATGGCTACACCTTC	TRBV5-4	TRBJ1-2	NA	NA
CASSFSPGLNSPLHF	TGTGCCAGCAGTTTTTCTCCGGGCCTAAACTCACCCCTCCACTTT	TRBV6-5	TRBJ1-6	NA	NA
CASSRTTGGFTEAFF	TGCGCCAGCAGCCGAACCACAGGGGGCTTTACTGAAGCTTTCTTT	TRBV4-3	TRBJ1-1	TRBD1	NA
CASSQGRGQGVGGYTF	TGTGCCAGCAGCCAAGGTCGAGGACAGGGGGTCGGTGGCTACACCTTC	TRBV4-2	TRBJ1-2	TRBD1	NA
CASSLAIPTGTPGNTIYF	TGTGCCAGCAGCTTAGCGATCCCAACAGGGACCCCTGGAAACACCATATATTTT	TRBV7-6	TRBJ1-3	NA	NA
CASSLDRNTEAFF	TGCGCCAGCAGCCTCGACAGGAACACTGAAGCTTTCTTT	TRBV4-3	TRBJ1-1	NA	NA
CASSRVQGNTEAFF	TGCGCCAGCAGCCGGGTACAGGGGAACACTGAAGCTTTCTTT	TRBV4-1	TRBJ1-1	NA	once
CASSQSQSYEQYF	TGTGCCAGCAGCCAGTCCCAATCCTACGAGCAGTACTTC	TRBV7-2	TRBJ2-7	NA	NA
CASSEGLAYEQYF	TGTGCCAGCAGTGAGGGACTAGCATACGAGCAGTACTTC	TRBV2	TRBJ2-7	TRBD2	few
CASSPTSGITDTQYF	TGCGCCAGCAGTCCCACTAGCGGGATCACAGATACGCAGTATTTT	TRBV10-1	TRBJ2-3	TRBD2	NA
CASSRRNYEQYF	TGTGCCAGCAGTAGACGGAACTACGAGCAGTACTTC	TRBV28	TRBJ2-7	NA	NA
CSGWGTANTGELFF	TGCAGCGGGTGGGGGACAGCTAACACCGGGGAGCTGTTTTTT	TRBV29-1	TRBJ2-2	TRBD1	NA
CASSPTGSGGELFF	TGTGCCAGCAGCCCCACAGGGAGCGGCGGGGAGCTGTTTTTT	TRBV9	TRBJ2-2	NA	NA
CASSSGYDEQFF	TGTGCCAGCAGTTCCGGGTACGATGAGCAGTTCTTC	TRBV28	TRBJ2-1	NA	once
CASSLLGTGGNEKLFF	TGTGCCAGCAGTTTACTCGGGACAGGGGGTAATGAAAAACTGTTTTTT	TRBV28	TRBJ1-4	TRBD1	once
CASSSLFRRGETQYF	TGTGCCAGCAGCTCTTTGTTTAGGAGGGGGGAGACCCAGTACTTC	TRBV11-2	TRBJ2-5	NA	NA
CASSLFPYEQYF	TGTGCCAGCAGCTTGTTTCCGTACGAGCAGTACTTC	TRBV5-4	TRBJ2-7	NA	NA
CAWTPQGTPANYGYTF	TGTGCCTGGACGCCGCAGGGGACCCCCGCTAACTATGGCTACACCTTC	TRBV30	TRBJ1-2	NA	NA
CASNPGPPGTEAFF	TGCGCCAGCAATCCGGGACCCCCGGGCACTGAAGCTTTCTTT	TRBV5-1	TRBJ1-1	NA	few
CASSLEAQTGRGEAFF	TGCGCCAGCAGCTTGGAAGCTCAAACAGGGAGGGGGGAAGCTTTCTTT	TRBV5-1	TRBJ1-1	NA	NA
CASSLVGSKNIQYF	TGTGCCAGCAGCTTAGTGGGGTCCAAAAACATTCAGTACTTC	TRBV11-2	TRBJ2-4	NA	NA
CASSALGDRVSDTQYF	TGTGCCAGCAGTGCTTTAGGGGACAGGGTATCAGATACGCAGTATTTT	TRBV27	TRBJ2-3	TRBD1	NA
CASSPNTNTEAFF	TGTGCCAGCTCCCCAAACACGAACACTGAAGCTTTCTTT	TRBV18	TRBJ1-1	NA	NA
CASSSSGTGGYEQYF	TGTGCCAGCAGTTCGTCCGGGACAGGGGGGTACGAGCAGTACTTC	TRBV6-5	TRBJ2-7	TRBD1	NA
CASSWTGQGGNYGYTF	TGTGCCAGCAGTTGGACGGGACAGGGGGGAAACTATGGCTACACCTTC	TRBV27	TRBJ1-2	TRBD1	NA
CSGEGAGRWGDTEAFF	TGCAGCGGAGAGGGGGCAGGCCGGTGGGGTGACACTGAAGCTTTCTTT	TRBV29-1	TRBJ1-1	TRBD1	NA
CASSYADRGRFQPQHF	TGTGCCAGCAGTTACGCCGACAGGGGGCGATTTCAGCCCCAGCATTTT	TRBV6-6	TRBJ1-5	TRBD1	NA
CAWSVRTGSGREQYF	TGTGCCTGGAGTGTACGGACAGGGTCGGGTCGGGAGCAGTACTTC	TRBV30	TRBJ2-7	TRBD1	NA